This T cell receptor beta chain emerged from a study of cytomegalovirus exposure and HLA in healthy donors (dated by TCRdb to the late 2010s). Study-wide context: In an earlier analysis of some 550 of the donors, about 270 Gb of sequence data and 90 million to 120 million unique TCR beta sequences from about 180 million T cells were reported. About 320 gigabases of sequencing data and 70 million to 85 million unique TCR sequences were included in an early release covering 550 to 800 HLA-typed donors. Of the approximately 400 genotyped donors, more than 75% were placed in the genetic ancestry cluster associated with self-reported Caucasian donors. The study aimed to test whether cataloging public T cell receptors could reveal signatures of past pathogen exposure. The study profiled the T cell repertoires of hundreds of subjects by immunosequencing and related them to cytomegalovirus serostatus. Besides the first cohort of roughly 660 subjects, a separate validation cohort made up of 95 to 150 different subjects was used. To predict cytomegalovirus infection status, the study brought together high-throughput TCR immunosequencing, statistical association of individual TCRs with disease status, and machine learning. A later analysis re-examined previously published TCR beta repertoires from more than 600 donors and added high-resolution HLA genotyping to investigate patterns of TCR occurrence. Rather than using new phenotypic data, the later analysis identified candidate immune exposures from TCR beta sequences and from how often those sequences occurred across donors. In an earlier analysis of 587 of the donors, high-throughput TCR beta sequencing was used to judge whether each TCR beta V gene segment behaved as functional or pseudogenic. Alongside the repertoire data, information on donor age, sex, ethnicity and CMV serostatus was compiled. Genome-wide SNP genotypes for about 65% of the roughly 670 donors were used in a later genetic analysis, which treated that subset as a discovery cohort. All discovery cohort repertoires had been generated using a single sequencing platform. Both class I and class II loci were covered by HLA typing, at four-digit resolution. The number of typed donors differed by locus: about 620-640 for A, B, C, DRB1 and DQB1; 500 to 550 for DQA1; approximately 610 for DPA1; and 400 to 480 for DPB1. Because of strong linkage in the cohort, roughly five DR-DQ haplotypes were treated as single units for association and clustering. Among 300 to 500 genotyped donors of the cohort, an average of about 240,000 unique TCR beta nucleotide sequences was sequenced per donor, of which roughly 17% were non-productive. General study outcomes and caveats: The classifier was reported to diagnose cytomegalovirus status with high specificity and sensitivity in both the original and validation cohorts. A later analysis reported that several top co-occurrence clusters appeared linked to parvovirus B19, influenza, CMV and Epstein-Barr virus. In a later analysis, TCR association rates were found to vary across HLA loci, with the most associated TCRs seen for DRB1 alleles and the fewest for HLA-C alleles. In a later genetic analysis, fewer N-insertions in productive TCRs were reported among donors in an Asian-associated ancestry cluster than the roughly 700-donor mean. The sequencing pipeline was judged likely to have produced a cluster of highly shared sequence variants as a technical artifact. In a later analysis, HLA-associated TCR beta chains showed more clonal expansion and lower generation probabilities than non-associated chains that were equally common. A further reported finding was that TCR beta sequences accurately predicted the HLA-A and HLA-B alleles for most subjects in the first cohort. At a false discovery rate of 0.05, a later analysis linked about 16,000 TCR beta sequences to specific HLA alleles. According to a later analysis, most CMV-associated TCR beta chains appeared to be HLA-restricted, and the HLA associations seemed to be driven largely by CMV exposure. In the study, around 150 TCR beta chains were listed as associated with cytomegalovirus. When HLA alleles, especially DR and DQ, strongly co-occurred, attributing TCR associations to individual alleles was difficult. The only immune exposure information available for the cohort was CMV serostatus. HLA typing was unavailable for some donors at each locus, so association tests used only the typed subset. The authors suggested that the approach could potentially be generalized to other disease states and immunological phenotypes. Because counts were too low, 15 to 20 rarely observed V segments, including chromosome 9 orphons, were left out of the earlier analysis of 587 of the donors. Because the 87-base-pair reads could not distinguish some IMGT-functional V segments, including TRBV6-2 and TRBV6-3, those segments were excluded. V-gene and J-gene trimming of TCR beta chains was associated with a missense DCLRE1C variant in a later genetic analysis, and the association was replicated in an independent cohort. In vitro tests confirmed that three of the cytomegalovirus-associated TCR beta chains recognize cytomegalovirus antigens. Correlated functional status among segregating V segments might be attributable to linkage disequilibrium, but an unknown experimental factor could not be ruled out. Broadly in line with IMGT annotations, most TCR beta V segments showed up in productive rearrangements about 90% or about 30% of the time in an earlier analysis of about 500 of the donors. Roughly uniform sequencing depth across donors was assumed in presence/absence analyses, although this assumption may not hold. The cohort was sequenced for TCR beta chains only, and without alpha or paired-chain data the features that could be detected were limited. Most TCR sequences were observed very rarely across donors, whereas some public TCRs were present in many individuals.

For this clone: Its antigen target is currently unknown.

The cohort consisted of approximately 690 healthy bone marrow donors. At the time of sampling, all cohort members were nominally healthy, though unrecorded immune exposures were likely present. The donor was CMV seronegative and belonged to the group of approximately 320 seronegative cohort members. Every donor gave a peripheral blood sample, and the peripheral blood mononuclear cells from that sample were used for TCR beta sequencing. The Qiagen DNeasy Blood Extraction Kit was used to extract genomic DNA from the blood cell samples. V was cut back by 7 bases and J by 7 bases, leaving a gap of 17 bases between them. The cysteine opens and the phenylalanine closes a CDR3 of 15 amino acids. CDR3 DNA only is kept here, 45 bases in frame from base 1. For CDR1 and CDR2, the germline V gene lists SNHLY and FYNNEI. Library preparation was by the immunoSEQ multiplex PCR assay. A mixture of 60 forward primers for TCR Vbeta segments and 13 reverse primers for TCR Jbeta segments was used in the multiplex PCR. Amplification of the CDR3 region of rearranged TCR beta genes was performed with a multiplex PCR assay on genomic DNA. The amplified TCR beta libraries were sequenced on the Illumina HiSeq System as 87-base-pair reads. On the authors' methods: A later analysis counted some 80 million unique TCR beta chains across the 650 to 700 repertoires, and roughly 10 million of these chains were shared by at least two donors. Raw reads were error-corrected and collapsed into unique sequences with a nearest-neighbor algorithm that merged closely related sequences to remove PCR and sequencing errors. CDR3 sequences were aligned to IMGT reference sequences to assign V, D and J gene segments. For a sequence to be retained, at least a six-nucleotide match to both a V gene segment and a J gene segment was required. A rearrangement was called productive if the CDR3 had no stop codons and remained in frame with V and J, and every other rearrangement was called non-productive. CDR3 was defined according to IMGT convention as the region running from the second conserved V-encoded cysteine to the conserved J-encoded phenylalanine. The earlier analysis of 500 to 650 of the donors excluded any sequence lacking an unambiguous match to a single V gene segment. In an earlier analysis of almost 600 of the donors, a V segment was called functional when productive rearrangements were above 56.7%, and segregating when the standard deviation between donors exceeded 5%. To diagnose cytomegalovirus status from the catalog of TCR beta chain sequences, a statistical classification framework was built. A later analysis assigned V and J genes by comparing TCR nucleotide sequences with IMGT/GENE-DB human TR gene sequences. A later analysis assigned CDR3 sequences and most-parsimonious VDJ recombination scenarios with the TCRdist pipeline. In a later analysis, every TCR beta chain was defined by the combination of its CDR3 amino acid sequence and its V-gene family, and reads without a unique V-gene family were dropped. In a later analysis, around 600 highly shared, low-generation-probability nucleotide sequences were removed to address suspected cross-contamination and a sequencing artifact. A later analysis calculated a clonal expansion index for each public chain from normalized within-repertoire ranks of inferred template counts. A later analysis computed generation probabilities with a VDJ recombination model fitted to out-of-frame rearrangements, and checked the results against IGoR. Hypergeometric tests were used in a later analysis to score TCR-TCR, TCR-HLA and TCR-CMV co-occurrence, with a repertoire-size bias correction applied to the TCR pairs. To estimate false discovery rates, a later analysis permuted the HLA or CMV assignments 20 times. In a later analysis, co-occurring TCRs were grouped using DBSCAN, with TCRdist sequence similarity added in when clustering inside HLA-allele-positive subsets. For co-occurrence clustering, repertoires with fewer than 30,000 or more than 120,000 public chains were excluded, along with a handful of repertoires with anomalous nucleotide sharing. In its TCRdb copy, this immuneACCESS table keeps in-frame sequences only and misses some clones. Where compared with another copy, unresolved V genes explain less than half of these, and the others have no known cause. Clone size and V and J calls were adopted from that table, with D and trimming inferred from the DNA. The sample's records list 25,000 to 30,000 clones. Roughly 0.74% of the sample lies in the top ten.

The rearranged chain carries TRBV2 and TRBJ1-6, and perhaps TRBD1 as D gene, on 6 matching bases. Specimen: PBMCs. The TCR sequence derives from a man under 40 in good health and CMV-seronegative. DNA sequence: TGTGCCAGCATGAAAGAGGGACAAATAAATTCACCCCTCCACTTT. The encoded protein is CASMKEGQINSPLHF.